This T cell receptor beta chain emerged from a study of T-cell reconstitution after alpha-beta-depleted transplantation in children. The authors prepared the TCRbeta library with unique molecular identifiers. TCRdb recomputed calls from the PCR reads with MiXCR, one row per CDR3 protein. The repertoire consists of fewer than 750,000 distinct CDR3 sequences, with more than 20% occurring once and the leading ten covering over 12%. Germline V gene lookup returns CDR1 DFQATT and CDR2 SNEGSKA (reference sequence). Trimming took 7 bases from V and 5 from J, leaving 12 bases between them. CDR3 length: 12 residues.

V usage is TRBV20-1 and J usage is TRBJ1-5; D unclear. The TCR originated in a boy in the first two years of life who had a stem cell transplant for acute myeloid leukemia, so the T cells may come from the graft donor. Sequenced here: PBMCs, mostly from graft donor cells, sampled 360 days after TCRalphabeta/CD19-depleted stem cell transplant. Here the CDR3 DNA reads TGCAGTGTAAGGGCCCACCATCAGCCCCAGCATTTT. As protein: CSVRAHHQPQHF.